This TCR beta chain was captured by sequencing in a study of blood T cells in healthy people across ages. It was with a sample-barcoded 5' primer and a J-beta primer mix that a second PCR of roughly 7 to 12 cycles was run. One entry per CDR3 protein, called by TCRdb with MiXCR from the 5' RACE reads. Among some 760,000 distinct CDR3 sequences listed, approximately 25% were seen once. Germline V gene sequence: CDR1 SGHTA, CDR2 FQGNSA. Trimming left V 6 bases short and J 6 bases short, with 13 bases between. The length of the CDR3 is 13 residues. The sample was also reused in another study, on T cells of mothers and their children. That report adds: Second-PCR amplification with M1S added sample barcodes and 2-4 random nucleotides.

The TCR sequence derives from a boy aged 10-17 years in good health. Material: blood. The chain links TRBV7-2 to TRBJ2-3; no clear D. Written as DNA, the CDR3 is TGTGCCAGCAGTCACGGCCGTGGGGATACGCAGTATTTT. Protein sequence: CASSHGRGDTQYF.